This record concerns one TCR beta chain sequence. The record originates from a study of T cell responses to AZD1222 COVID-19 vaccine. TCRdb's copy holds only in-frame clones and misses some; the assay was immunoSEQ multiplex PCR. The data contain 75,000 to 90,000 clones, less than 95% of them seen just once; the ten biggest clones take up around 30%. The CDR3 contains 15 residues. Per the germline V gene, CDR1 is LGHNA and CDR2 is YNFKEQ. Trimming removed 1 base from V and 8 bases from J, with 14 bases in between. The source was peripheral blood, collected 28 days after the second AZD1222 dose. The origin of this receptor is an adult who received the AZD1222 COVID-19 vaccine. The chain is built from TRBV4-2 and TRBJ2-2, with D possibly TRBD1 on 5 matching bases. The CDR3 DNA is TGTGCCAGCAGCCAAGGAGTCCGGACACCGGGGGAGCTGTTTTTT. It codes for CASSQGVRTPGELFF.